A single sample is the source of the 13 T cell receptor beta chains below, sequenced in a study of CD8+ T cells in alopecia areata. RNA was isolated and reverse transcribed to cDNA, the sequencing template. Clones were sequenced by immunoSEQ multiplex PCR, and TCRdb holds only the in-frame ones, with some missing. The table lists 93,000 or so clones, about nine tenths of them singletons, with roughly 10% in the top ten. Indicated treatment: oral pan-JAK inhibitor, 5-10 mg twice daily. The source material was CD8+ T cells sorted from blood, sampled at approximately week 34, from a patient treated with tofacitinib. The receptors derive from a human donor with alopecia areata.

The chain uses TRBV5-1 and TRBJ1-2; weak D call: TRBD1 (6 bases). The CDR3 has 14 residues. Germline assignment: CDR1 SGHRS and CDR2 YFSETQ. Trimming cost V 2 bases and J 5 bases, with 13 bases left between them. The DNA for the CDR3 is TGCGCCAGCAGCTTCTCAGGGGTGGGATATGGCTACACCTTC. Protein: CASSFSGVGYGYTF.

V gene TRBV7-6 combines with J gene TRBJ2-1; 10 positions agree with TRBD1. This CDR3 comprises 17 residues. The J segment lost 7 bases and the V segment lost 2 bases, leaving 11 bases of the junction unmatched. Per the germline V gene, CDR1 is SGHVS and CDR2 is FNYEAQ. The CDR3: CASSLWTGGQGYNEQFF. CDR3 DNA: TGTGCCAGCAGCTTATGGACGGGGGGACAGGGGTATAATGAGCAGTTCTTC.

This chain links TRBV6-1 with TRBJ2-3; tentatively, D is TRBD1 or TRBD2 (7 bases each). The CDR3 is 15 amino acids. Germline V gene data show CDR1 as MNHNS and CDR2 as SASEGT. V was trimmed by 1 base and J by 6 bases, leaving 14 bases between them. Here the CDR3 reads CASSEETSRGDTQYF. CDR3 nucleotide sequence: TGTGCCAGCAGTGAAGAGACTAGCAGGGGGGATACGCAGTATTTT.

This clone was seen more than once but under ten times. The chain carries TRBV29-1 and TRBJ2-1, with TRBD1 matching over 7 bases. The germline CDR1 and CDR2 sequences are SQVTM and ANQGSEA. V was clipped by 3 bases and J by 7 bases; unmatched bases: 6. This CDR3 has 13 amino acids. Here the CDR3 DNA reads TGCAGCGTTGAGGGACAGATTAAAAATGAGCAGTTCTTC. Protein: CSVEGQIKNEQFF.

The CDR3 protein is CAISEPTSGRASYEQYF. As DNA, the CDR3 is TGTGCCATCAGTGAGCCTACTAGCGGGAGGGCCTCCTACGAGCAGTACTTC. The gene calls are TRBV10-3 and TRBJ2-7; 13 nucleotides agree with TRBD2. Germline CDR1 ENHRY, CDR2 SYGVKD. J lost 0 bases, V lost 2 bases, and 4 bases had no gene match. The CDR3 has 17 residues.

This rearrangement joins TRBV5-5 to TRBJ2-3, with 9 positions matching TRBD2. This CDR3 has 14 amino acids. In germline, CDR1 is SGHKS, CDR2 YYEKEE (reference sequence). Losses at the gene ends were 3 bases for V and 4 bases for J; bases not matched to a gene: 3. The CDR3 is CASSYSGSADTQYF. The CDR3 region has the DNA TGTGCCAGCAGCTATAGCGGGAGTGCAGATACGCAGTATTTT.

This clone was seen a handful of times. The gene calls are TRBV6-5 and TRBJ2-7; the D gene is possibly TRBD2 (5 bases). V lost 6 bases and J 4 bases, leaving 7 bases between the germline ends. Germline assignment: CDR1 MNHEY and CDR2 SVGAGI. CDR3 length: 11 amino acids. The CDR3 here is CASSRRYEQYF. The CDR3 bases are TGTGCCAGCAGCCGGAGGTACGAGCAGTACTTC.

In nucleotides, the CDR3 is TGCGCCAGCAGCCACGGGACAGACTACGAGCAGTACTTC. Protein product: CASSHGTDYEQYF. The chain couples TRBV4-1 to TRBJ2-7; TRBD1 matches at 7 bases. This CDR3 region has 13 residues. V dropped 3 bases and J dropped 3; count of bases not matched to a gene: 2. Germline V gene data show CDR1 as MGHRA and CDR2 as YSYEKL.

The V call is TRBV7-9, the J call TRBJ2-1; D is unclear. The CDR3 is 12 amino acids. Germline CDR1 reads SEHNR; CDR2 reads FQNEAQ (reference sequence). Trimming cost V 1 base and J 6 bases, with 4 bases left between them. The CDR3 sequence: CASSLVSNEQFF. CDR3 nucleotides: TGTGCCAGCAGCTTAGTATCCAATGAGCAGTTCTTC.

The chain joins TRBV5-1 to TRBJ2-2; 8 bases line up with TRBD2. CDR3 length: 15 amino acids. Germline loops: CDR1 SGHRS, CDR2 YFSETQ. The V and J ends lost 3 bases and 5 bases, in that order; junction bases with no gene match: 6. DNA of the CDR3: TGCGCCAGCAGCTGGGGACTAGATAGAACCGGGGAGCTGTTTTTT. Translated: CASSWGLDRTGELFF.

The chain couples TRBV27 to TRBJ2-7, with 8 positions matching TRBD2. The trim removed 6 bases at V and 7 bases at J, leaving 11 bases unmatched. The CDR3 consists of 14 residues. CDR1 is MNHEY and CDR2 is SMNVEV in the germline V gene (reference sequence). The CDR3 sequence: CASSLYGGAREQYF. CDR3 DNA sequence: TGTGCCAGCAGCCTCTACGGGGGGGCCCGGGAGCAGTACTTC.

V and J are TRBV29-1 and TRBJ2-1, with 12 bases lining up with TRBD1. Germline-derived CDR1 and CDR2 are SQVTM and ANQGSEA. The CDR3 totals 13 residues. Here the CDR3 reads CSGTGGADNEQFF. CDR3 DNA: TGCAGTGGGACAGGGGGCGCGGACAATGAGCAGTTCTTC.

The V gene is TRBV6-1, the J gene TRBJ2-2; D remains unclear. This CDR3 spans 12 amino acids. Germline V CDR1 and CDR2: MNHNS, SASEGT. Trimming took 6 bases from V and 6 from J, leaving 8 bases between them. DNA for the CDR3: TGTGCCAGCAGCCAAACTGCCGGGGAGCTGTTTTTT. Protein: CASSQTAGELFF.